This section outlines one TCR beta chain sequence together with its context. No antigen is known for it. This record belongs to a study of T cell responses to AZD1222 COVID-19 vaccine. Study results and limitations: Vaccine-related CD4 TCRs covered spike, predominating at 160-218 and 743-854. White British ancestry dominated among donors, who included more females, and clonal diversity was possibly underestimated.

CDR3 length: 13 residues. Trimming stripped 5 bases from V and 8 bases from J, with 15 bases between. Germline V lookup: CDR1 MNHEY, CDR2 SVGAGI. TCRdb's table, derived via immunoSEQ multiplex PCR, lists solely in-frame clones and lacks some. Of approximately 120,000 clones in the sample, around 90% were seen once. This rearrangement joins TRBV6-5 to TRBJ1-2; D perhaps matches TRBD1 (5 bases). The clonotype was recovered from an adult in good health. This sample comprised peripheral blood, obtained on day 0 of AZD1222 vaccination. The CDR3 DNA is TGTGCCAGCAGTCGGGACTCAAAGAGGGGCTACACCTTC. This encodes CASSRDSKRGYTF.